The entry that follows covers one T cell receptor beta chain sequence. Its target is unknown. Method: immunoSEQ multiplex PCR; TCRdb's copy keeps in-frame clones and lacks some. Found here are approximately 15,000 clones, around 85% of them singletons; the top ten hold about 4.2%. This record belongs to a study of T cell clonotyping in hematopoietic cell transplantation. Overall study findings and caveats: Recipient TCR diversity dropped after transplant; expanded clonotypes rose from day 30 to 180.

J was trimmed by 0 bases and V by 4 bases; bases with no gene match: 3. Germline CDR1 reads SGHRS; CDR2 reads YFSETQ. CDR3 length: 15 amino acids. The source is a male patient between 60 and 69 years old who had an allogeneic stem cell transplant from a related donor, so the T cells may come from the graft donor. Some clones in this sample may be carry-over from other donors' samples. The rearrangement joins TRBV5-1 to TRBJ2-2; 7 bases map to TRBD1. The specimen was PBMCs, collected 100 days after allogeneic stem cell transplant. CDR3 sequence: CASSMDRTNTGELFF. In nucleotides, the CDR3 is TGCGCCAGCAGCATGGACAGGACGAACACCGGGGAGCTGTTTTTT.